Shown below are 19 T cell receptor beta chains from a single sample sequenced in a study of T cell responses to AZD1222 COVID-19 vaccine. The data were produced by immunoSEQ multiplex PCR, yet TCRdb's version contains in-frame clones alone and is incomplete. The repertoire holds some 150,000 clones, with less than 90% as singletons. This material consisted of peripheral blood, taken on day 0 of MenACWY control vaccination. These receptors originate from an adult in good health.

This clone was seen just once. This chain connects TRBV5-3 to TRBJ2-2, with 7 nucleotides matching TRBD2. TRBV5-3 belongs to the ORF category, with a function that is uncertain. The CDR3 length is 16 residues. Trimming took 4 bases from V and 2 from J; bases not matched to a gene: 8. CDR3 in DNA: TGTGCCAGAAGCCGACGGGGGGTTCGTAACACCGGGGAGCTGTTTTTT. Residues: CARSRRGVRNTGELFF.

The chain employs TRBV25-1 and TRBJ1-4, with D hard to call. This CDR3 has 12 residues. Germline-derived CDR1 and CDR2 are MGHDK and SYGVNS. V was cut by 2 bases and J by 6 bases, with 4 bases left in between. The CDR3 here is CASSEIYEKLFF. CDR3 coding DNA: TGTGCCAGCAGTGAAATCTATGAAAAACTGTTTTTT.

This clone was observed a few times. The CDR3 protein is CASSQEVRGEQFF. CDR3 DNA: TGTGCCAGCAGCCAAGAAGTGCGTGGTGAGCAGTTCTTC. The V call is TRBV14, the J call TRBJ2-1; no definite D call. Between the trimmed V and J ends, which lost 0 bases and 9 bases, there was a span of 9 bases. The CDR3 runs to 13 residues. Germline assignment: CDR1 SGHDN and CDR2 FVKESK.

The genes are TRBV5-1 and TRBJ2-3; 9 positions match TRBD1. Trimming removed 4 bases from V and 1 base from J; junction bases left unmatched: 4. CDR3 length equals 15 residues. Germline V gene lookup returns CDR1 SGHRS and CDR2 YFSETQ. The CDR3, as DNA: TGCGCCAGCAGCCCGGACAGGGGTGGCACAGATACGCAGTATTTT. Amino acids: CASSPDRGGTDTQYF.

Remarks on this clone: The same CDR3 can be traced to other DNA sequences in this sample. The chain uses TRBV29-1 and TRBJ1-5; D is ambiguous. The germline V and J ends were trimmed by 4 bases and 6 bases, with 13 bases remaining between them. CDR3 length: 13 amino acids. The germline gives CDR1 SQVTM, CDR2 ANQGSEA. CDR3 sequence: CSVVEGLGQPQHF. CDR3 nucleotide sequence: TGCAGCGTTGTAGAAGGTCTCGGTCAGCCCCAGCATTTT.

V usage is TRBV28 and J usage is TRBJ2-7; TRBD1 matches 7 bases. V lost 0 bases, J lost 3 bases, and 5 bases stayed unmatched. The germline V gene has CDR1 MDHEN and CDR2 SYDVKM. CDR3 length equals 15 residues. The CDR3 nucleotides read TGTGCCAGCAGTTTATGCGGGACAGTTAACTACGAGCAGTACGTC. Its translation: CASSLCGTVNYEQYV.

The V gene is TRBV19, the J gene TRBJ1-2, with D possibly TRBD1 on 6 matching bases. Per the germline V gene, CDR1 is LNHDA and CDR2 is SQIVND (reference sequence). V lost 6 bases and J 8 bases, leaving 10 bases between the germline ends. There are 11 residues in the CDR3. CDR3 protein: CASRTGRGYTF. CDR3 bases: TGTGCCAGTAGGACAGGACGGGGCTACACCTTC.

The chain has TRBV7-8 and TRBJ2-7, with D perhaps TRBD1 (6 bases). This CDR3 is 15 amino acids long. Per the germline V gene, CDR1 is SGHVS and CDR2 is FQNEAQ. V was clipped by 3 bases and J by 3 bases, with 15 bases between them. This CDR3 is CASSFPGQISYEQYF. The DNA for the CDR3 is TGTGCCAGCAGCTTCCCAGGACAGATAAGCTACGAGCAGTACTTC.

This clone was counted only a few times. The same CDR3 also results from other DNA sequences found in this sample. The rearrangement joins TRBV11-3 to TRBJ1-1; no definite D call. CDR1 is SGHNT, CDR2 YENEEA, per germline. V gave up 5 bases and J gave up 7 bases, with 8 bases separating them. This CDR3 has 11 amino acids. The CDR3 reads CASSLRDEAFF. The CDR3 DNA reads as TGTGCCAGCAGCCTCCGGGATGAAGCTTTCTTT.

The V gene is TRBV4-1, the J gene TRBJ2-2; 7 bases fit TRBD1. J gave up 7 bases and V 4 bases, and 12 bases lay outside the gene matches. CDR3 size: 16 residues. CDR1 is MGHRA and CDR2 is YSYEKL in the germline V gene. CDR3 DNA sequence: TGCGCCAGCAGCCTCCGCGGTGGACAGGCCTTCGGGGAGCTGTTTTTT. It encodes CASSLRGGQAFGELFF.

This clone was observed once. The chain has TRBV3-1 (or the pseudogene TRBV3-2) and TRBJ1-6; D possibly corresponds to TRBD1 (5 bases). Per germline, CDR1 LGHDT and CDR2 YNNKEL (reference sequence). V dropped 11 bases and J dropped 13 bases, with 12 bases sitting between them. The CDR3 sequence is 10 residues long. The CDR3 nucleotides read TGTGCCGCAGGGAGTGGTCCCCTCCACTTT. Protein sequence: CAAGSGPLHF.

The chain recombines TRBV6-4 with TRBJ2-1; 13 positions agree with TRBD2. CDR1 and CDR2 from the germline V gene are MRHNA and SNTAGT. With V trimmed by 3 bases and J by 7 bases, 9 bases remained unmatched. This CDR3 has 17 amino acids. CDR3 coding DNA: TGTGCCAGCAGTGAGGAAGGACTAGCGGGAGTAGGGAATGAGCAGTTCTTC. Protein: CASSEEGLAGVGNEQFF.

The chain employs TRBV2 and TRBJ1-5, with D hard to call. The CDR3 has 12 amino acids. CDR1 is SNHLY, CDR2 FYNNEI, per germline. V was clipped by 2 bases and J by 3 bases, with 2 bases between them. Here the CDR3 reads CASSEYNQPQHF. The CDR3 DNA reads TGTGCCAGCAGTGAATACAATCAGCCCCAGCATTTT.

The chain uses TRBV6-4 and TRBJ2-5, with D possibly being TRBD2 (6 bases). CDR1 and CDR2 from the germline V gene are MRHNA and SNTAGT. The V end lost 6 bases, the J end lost 1 base, and 15 bases lay between the germline ends. The CDR3 runs to 15 residues. CDR3 DNA sequence: TGTGCCAGCAGCCCAAACCCCGGGAGCCAAGAGACCCAGTACTTC. Translated, it gives CASSPNPGSQETQYF.

The rearrangement uses TRBV5-1 and TRBJ1-4; D unresolved. V was clipped by 0 bases and J by 4 bases, with 10 bases between them. CDR3 length: 15 amino acids. Germline lookup yields CDR1 SGHRS and CDR2 YFSETQ. The CDR3 DNA is TGCGCCAGCAGCTTGGACAAGGGCTTTAATGAAAAACTGTTTTTT. This sequence encodes CASSLDKGFNEKLFF.

V usage is TRBV6-5 and J usage is TRBJ2-5; TRBD2 matches at 7 bases. The CDR3 has 13 amino acids. The ends lost 7 bases at V and 5 bases at J; junction bases unmatched: 7. Germline V lookup: CDR1 MNHEY, CDR2 SVGAGI. CDR3 residues: CASTAGGMETQYF. In nucleotides, the CDR3 is TGTGCCAGCACCGCCGGGGGGATGGAGACCCAGTACTTC.

This clone has a single count. The chain has TRBV28 and TRBJ2-7; D might be TRBD1 (5 bases). Between the trimmed V and J ends, which lost 5 bases and 3 bases, there was a span of 8 bases. Germline V gene sequence: CDR1 MDHEN, CDR2 SYDVKM. This CDR3 contains 12 residues. In DNA, the CDR3 is TGTGCCAGCAGTACGACAGTCTACGAGCAGTACTTC. This encodes CASSTTVYEQYF.

The chain employs TRBV6-6 and TRBJ2-7; no reliable D call. CDR1 and CDR2 from the germline V gene are MNHNY and SVGAGI (reference sequence). This CDR3 has 11 amino acids. V shed 2 bases and J shed 4 bases, with 3 bases lying between them. The CDR3 reads CASSYEYEQYF. The CDR3 region has the DNA TGTGCCAGCAGTTACGAGTACGAGCAGTACTTC.

The J gene is TRBJ2-5, the V gene TRBV3-1 (or the pseudogene TRBV3-2); no reliable D call. Germline assignment: CDR1 LGHDT and CDR2 YNNKEL (reference sequence). Trimming cost V 1 base and J 1 base, with 4 bases left between them. This CDR3 region has 13 residues. This CDR3 is CASSQGGQETQYF. The CDR3 DNA reads as TGTGCCAGCAGCCAAGGGGGCCAAGAGACCCAGTACTTC.